The rows below give T cell receptor beta chains drawn from one sample of a study of blood T cell repertoires in COVID-19. Profiling relied on immunoSEQ multiplex PCR, and the TCRdb table lists in-frame clones only, not all of them. The data contain fewer than 350,000 clones, 90% of them singletons. The sample consisted of PBMCs or T cells enriched from blood (not recorded which). These receptors came from a woman aged 18 to 35 with acute COVID-19. The CDR3 runs from the conserved cysteine through the conserved F or W. A D gene is named only where the DNA matches it firmly. Expanded clones get a size class; other rows say once, few or many, or leave the size out.

few	14	TRBJ1-2	TRBV21-1	-	CASSKAQINYGYTF	TGTGCCAGCAGCAAAGCACAGATTAACTATGGCTACACCTTC
once	12	TRBJ1-2	TRBV12-3/TRBV12-4	-	CASSLLAVGYTF	TGTGCCAGCAGTTTACTGGCGGTTGGCTACACCTTC
-	13	TRBJ2-7	TRBV30	TRBD1	CAWSGQGGYEQYF	TGTGCCTGGAGTGGACAGGGCGGCTACGAGCAGTACTTC
-	16	TRBJ2-3	TRBV7-9	TRBD2	CASSSGLAGGPDTQYF	TGTGCCAGCAGCTCCGGACTAGCGGGAGGGCCAGATACGCAGTATTTT
-	19	TRBJ2-4	TRBV28	TRBD2	CASSNRLAGGEIAKNIQYF	TGTGCCAGCAGTAACCGACTAGCGGGAGGGGAGATAGCCAAAAACATTCAGTACTTC
-	18	TRBJ2-5	TRBV7-2	TRBD2	CASSFPPSGKGSPETQYF	TGTGCCAGCAGCTTTCCCCCTAGCGGCAAAGGCTCCCCAGAGACCCAGTACTTC
-	15	TRBJ2-3	TRBV11-3	TRBD2	CASSTGTSGLDTQYF	TGTGCCAGCAGCACCGGGACTAGCGGGCTAGATACGCAGTATTTT
-	21	TRBJ2-5	TRBV30	TRBD2	CAWSVLLGLGLAGEVQETQYF	TGTGCCTGGAGTGTACTCTTGGGTTTGGGACTAGCGGGAGAGGTCCAAGAGACCCAGTACTTC
-	15	TRBJ2-7	TRBV30	TRBD2	CAWSGGSSGNYEQYF	TGTGCCTGGAGCGGGGGGTCTAGCGGGAACTACGAGCAGTACTTC
-	15	TRBJ1-4	TRBV7-6	TRBD1	CASSTNRGPNEKLFF	TGTGCCAGCAGCACCAACAGGGGGCCTAATGAAAAACTGTTTTTT
-	14	TRBJ1-5	TRBV30	-	CAWSVGQGNQPQHF	TGTGCCTGGAGTGTAGGCCAGGGGAATCAGCCCCAGCATTTT
-	19	TRBJ2-1	TRBV7-9	TRBD2	CASTAPRTLGLEVNNEQFF	TGTGCCAGCACGGCTCCCAGGACCCTAGGACTAGAAGTGAACAATGAGCAGTTCTTC
-	18	TRBJ2-3	TRBV4-3	TRBD2	CASSQVLGRAFSTDTQYF	TGCGCCAGCAGCCAAGTTCTTGGGAGGGCCTTTAGCACAGATACGCAGTATTTT
-	13	TRBJ1-2	TRBV7-3	-	CASSLGQGYGYTF	TGTGCCAGCAGCTTAGGGCAGGGCTATGGCTACACCTTC
-	14	TRBJ1-3	TRBV19	-	CASNRGFSGNTIYF	TGTGCCAGTAATAGGGGCTTCTCTGGAAACACCATATATTTT
-	16	TRBJ1-6	TRBV6-5	-	CASSYSVRGGRGPLHF	TGTGCCAGCAGTTACTCGGTACGGGGTGGGAGAGGACCCCTCCACTTT
-	14	TRBJ2-5	TRBV18	TRBD1	CASSQTGDWETQYF	TGTGCCAGCTCACAAACAGGGGATTGGGAGACCCAGTACTTC
-	15	TRBJ2-7	TRBV7-2	TRBD1	CASSLALTGTYEQYF	TGTGCCAGCAGCTTAGCCCTGACAGGGACCTACGAGCAGTACTTC
-	15	TRBJ1-4	TRBV24-1	-	CATSDFRRLAEKLFF	TGTGCCACCAGTGATTTCCGCAGGCTCGCTGAAAAACTGTTTTTT
-	15	TRBJ1-5	TRBV27	-	CASSSFSGSNQPQHF	TGTGCCAGCAGTTCATTTTCAGGTAGCAATCAGCCCCAGCATTTT
-	14	TRBJ2-1	TRBV24-1	-	CATSVAGAGDEQFF	TGTGCCACCAGTGTCGCCGGGGCAGGGGATGAGCAGTTCTTC
-	19	TRBJ2-4	TRBV21-1	-	CASSKVPRGRRRMENIQYF	TGTGCCAGCAGCAAAGTGCCCAGGGGCCGAAGGAGGATGGAAAACATTCAGTACTTC
-	15	TRBJ2-3	TRBV27	TRBD2	CASSRIAGGTDTQYF	TGTGCCAGCAGTCGGATAGCGGGAGGAACAGATACGCAGTATTTT
-	17	TRBJ2-4	TRBV4-3	TRBD2	CASSQESRGGRGNIQYF	TGCGCCAGCAGCCAAGAGTCCCGGGGCGGGAGAGGAAACATTCAGTACTTC
-	15	TRBJ2-7	TRBV5-1	TRBD2	CASSTSSGRAYEQYF	TGCGCCAGCAGCACTTCTAGCGGGAGGGCCTACGAGCAGTACTTC
-	15	TRBJ2-5	TRBV5-1	-	CASSPRPGNQETQYF	TGCGCCAGCAGCCCTCGGCCGGGAAACCAAGAGACCCAGTACTTC
-	16	TRBJ2-1	TRBV28	TRBD2	CASSSLEREGRNEQFF	TGTGCCAGCAGCTCCCTTGAGCGGGAGGGCCGCAATGAGCAGTTCTTC
once	11	TRBJ2-7	TRBV28	-	CASSFRYEQYF	TGTGCCAGCAGTTTTCGCTACGAGCAGTACTTC
-	13	TRBJ2-1	TRBV7-6	TRBD2	CASSTTSGRGQFF	TGTGCCAGCAGCACGACTAGCGGGAGGGGGCAGTTCTTC
-	13	TRBJ2-7	TRBV5-4	-	CASSLDYSYEQYF	TGTGCCAGCAGCCTTGACTATTCCTACGAGCAGTACTTC
-	13	TRBJ1-2	TRBV12-3/TRBV12-4	-	CASTSGIGYGYTF	TGTGCCAGCACCTCAGGCATCGGCTATGGCTACACCTTC
-	18	TRBJ2-1	TRBV9	TRBD2	CASSVVGWGLGATNEQFF	TGTGCCAGCAGCGTAGTCGGATGGGGACTAGGTGCGACCAATGAGCAGTTCTTC
-	15	TRBJ2-5	TRBV3-1/TRBV3-2	-	CASSQDIILQETQYF	TGTGCCAGCAGCCAAGACATAATCCTACAAGAGACCCAGTACTTC
-	15	TRBJ2-7	TRBV19	TRBD2	CASSPGLAGPYEQYF	TGTGCCAGTAGTCCGGGACTAGCGGGTCCCTACGAGCAGTACTTC
few	16	TRBJ1-4	TRBV30	TRBD1	CAWRDSWTGDTEKLFF	TGTGCCTGGAGGGACTCTTGGACAGGGGATACTGAAAAACTGTTTTTT
-	15	TRBJ2-7	TRBV15	-	CATSRDWGGAYEQYF	TGTGCCACCAGCAGAGATTGGGGCGGGGCCTACGAGCAGTACTTC
-	18	TRBJ2-2	TRBV9	TRBD2	CASSTATSGRFYTGELFF	TGTGCCAGCAGCACGGCCACTAGCGGGAGGTTTTACACCGGGGAGCTGTTTTTT
-	13	TRBJ1-4	TRBV27	-	CASSLKQDLELFF	TGTGCCAGCAGTTTAAAACAGGATTTGGAACTGTTTTTT
-	17	TRBJ1-4	TRBV5-1	-	CASSLGEPGLRMGKLFF	TGCGCCAGCAGCTTGGGTGAACCGGGACTCCGCATGGGAAAACTGTTTTTT
-	16	TRBJ1-5	TRBV28	-	CASSQDLGDFNQPQHF	TGTGCCAGCAGCCAAGACCTAGGGGACTTCAACCAGCCCCAGCATTTT
-	15	TRBJ2-7	TRBV19	-	CASSISAGVSYEQYF	TGTGCCAGTAGTATTTCGGCAGGGGTATCCTACGAGCAGTACTTC
-	15	TRBJ2-7	TRBV20-1	TRBD1	CSASQTGLGVYEQYF	TGCAGTGCTAGTCAGACAGGGTTGGGGGTCTACGAGCAGTACTTC
few	15	TRBJ1-2	TRBV5-6	TRBD1	CASSLGRQGHYGYTF	TGTGCCAGCAGCTTGGGAAGACAGGGCCACTATGGCTACACCTTC
once	18	TRBJ2-7	TRBV5-3	TRBD2	CARSRYGTSGTFCREQYF	TGTGCCAGAAGCCGCTACGGGACTAGCGGGACCTTTTGTCGCGAGCAGTACTTC
-	15	TRBJ2-4	TRBV6-5	-	CASSPRTSSAYIQYF	TGTGCCAGCAGCCCCCGCACTAGTAGCGCGTACATTCAGTACTTC
-	14	TRBJ2-7	TRBV9	TRBD2	CASSVGLADYEQYF	TGTGCCAGCAGCGTAGGACTAGCGGATTACGAGCAGTACTTC